This T cell receptor (beta chain) was sequenced during a study of breast tumors, draining lymph nodes, adjacent tissues. Trimming pared 0 bases from V and 6 bases from J, leaving 18 bases between. CDR1 is MGHRA, CDR2 YSYEKL, per germline. The CDR3 sequence is 17 residues long. Breast cancer patients provided tissue from their axillary draining lymph nodes. TCRdb re-called the multiplex PCR reads through MiXCR, storing one row per CDR3 protein. The top ten hold about 4.3% of the sample, which has 150,000 to 250,000 distinct CDR3 sequences, approximately 33% seen once. The sample comprised axillary lymph node tissue. The genes are TRBV4-1 and TRBJ2-1, with D tentatively TRBD2 (6 bases). This TCR came from a female donor with breast cancer. Some clones in this sample may be carry-over from other donors' samples. DNA for the CDR3: TGCGCCAGCAGCCAAGATGGGGGGAGTCGCGCGGGCAATGAGCAGTTCTTC. It encodes CASSQDGGSRAGNEQFF.